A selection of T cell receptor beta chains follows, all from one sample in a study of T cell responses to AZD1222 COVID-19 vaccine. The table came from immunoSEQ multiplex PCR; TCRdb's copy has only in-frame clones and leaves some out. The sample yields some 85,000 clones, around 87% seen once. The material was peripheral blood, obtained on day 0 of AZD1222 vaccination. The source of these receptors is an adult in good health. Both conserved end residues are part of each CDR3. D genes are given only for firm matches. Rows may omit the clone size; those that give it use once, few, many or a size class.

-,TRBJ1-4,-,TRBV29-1,TGCAGCGTTGAAGGATCCGGAGTTAATGAAAAACTGTTTTTT,CSVEGSGVNEKLFF
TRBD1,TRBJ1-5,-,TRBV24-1,TGTGCCACTAAATCCGGGACAGGGAATCAGCCCCAGCATTTT,CATKSGTGNQPQHF
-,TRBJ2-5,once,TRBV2,TGTGCCAGCAGTGAAGAAATGGGGGAGACCCAGTACTTC,CASSEEMGETQYF
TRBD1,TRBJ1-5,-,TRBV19,TGTGCCAGTAGTGGAAAGGGGGCGCTTAGCAATCAGCCCCAGCATTTT,CASSGKGALSNQPQHF
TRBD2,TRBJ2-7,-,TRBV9,TGTGCCAGCAGCGGGGGACTAGCGGGAGAAGGCGAGCAGTACTTC,CASSGGLAGEGEQYF
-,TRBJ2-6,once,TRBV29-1,TGCAGCGCCATTCAAGGGGGGACTACTGGGGCCAACGTCCTGACTTTC,CSAIQGGTTGANVLTF
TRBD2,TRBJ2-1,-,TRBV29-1,TGCAGCGCTCTTAGCGGGAGTGGGAATGAGCAGTTCTTC,CSALSGSGNEQFF
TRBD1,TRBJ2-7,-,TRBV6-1,TGTGCCAGCAGTGAAATTGGGACAGGGTCCCACGAGCAGTACTTC,CASSEIGTGSHEQYF
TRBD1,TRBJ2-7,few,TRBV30,TGTGCCTGGAGTGACAGGGGCGAGCAGTACTTC,CAWSDRGEQYF
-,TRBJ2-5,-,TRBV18,TGTGCCAGCTCACCCCAGACTGGTCGAGAGACCCAGTACTTC,CASSPQTGRETQYF
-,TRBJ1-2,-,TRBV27,TGTGCCAGCAGCCGTAAGGGGGACGGAAACTATGGCTACACCTTC,CASSRKGDGNYGYTF
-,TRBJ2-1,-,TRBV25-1,TGTGCCAGCAGTACTGGATTTCGCTACAATGAGCAGTTCTTC,CASSTGFRYNEQFF
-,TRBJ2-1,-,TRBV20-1,TGCAGTGCTAGTGAGGGAGTGGGATCCTACAATGAGCAGTTCTTC,CSASEGVGSYNEQFF
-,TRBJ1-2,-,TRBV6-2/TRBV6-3,TGTGCCAGCAGTTACGGGGACTTCTCGAACTATGGCTACACCTTC,CASSYGDFSNYGYTF
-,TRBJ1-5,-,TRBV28,TGTGCGAGTACCGGGGGTCAGCCCCAGCATTTT,CASTGGQPQHF
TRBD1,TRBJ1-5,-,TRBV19,TGTGCCAGTAGTTTAGGGGGACAGTTTTATCAGCCCCAGCATTTT,CASSLGGQFYQPQHF
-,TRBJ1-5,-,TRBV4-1,TGCGCCAGCAGCCAAGGGCAGGGATTAAGTCAGCCCCAGCATTTT,CASSQGQGLSQPQHF
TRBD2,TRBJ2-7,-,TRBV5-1,TGCGCCAGCAGCTACGGGGGACTAGCGGAAACCTACGAGCAGTACTTC,CASSYGGLAETYEQYF
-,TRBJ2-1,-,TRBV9,TGTGCCAGCAGCGTAGCGGCAGGGTGGGTAGGCAATGAGCAGTTCTTC,CASSVAAGWVGNEQFF
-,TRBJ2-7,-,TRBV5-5,TGTGCCAGCAGCTTCGGACGGGAGCTCTACGAGCAGTACTTC,CASSFGRELYEQYF
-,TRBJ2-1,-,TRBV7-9,TGTGCCAGCAGCCCCACTAGCTCCTACAATGAGCAGTTCTTC,CASSPTSSYNEQFF
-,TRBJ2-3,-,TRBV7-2,TGTGCCAGCAGCCTAGACTTCGGAGACACAGATACGCAGTATTTT,CASSLDFGDTDTQYF
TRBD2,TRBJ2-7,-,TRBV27,TGTGCCAGCAGTTTATTAGCGGGTTACGAGCAGTACTTC,CASSLLAGYEQYF
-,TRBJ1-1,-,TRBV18,TGTGCCAGCTCACCAGGGCAGAGTATGAACACTGAAGCTTTCTTT,CASSPGQSMNTEAFF
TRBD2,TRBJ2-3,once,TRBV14,TGTGCCAGCAGCTCGGAGCGGGACTTCACAGATACGCAGTATTTT,CASSSERDFTDTQYF
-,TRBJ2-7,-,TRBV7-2,TGTGCCAGCACACGGTTACTGAGCGAGCAGTACTTC,CASTRLLSEQYF
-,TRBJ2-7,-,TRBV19,TGTGCCAGTAGTGGGGCAGGGTCTACCCACGAGCAGTACTTC,CASSGAGSTHEQYF
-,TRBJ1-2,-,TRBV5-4,TGTGCCAGCAGTGCCGGGGGACCTGATGGCTACACCTTC,CASSAGGPDGYTF
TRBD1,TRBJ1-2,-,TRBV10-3,TGTGCCATCAGTGAGCAGGGGGGAGCTGGCTACACCTTC,CAISEQGGAGYTF
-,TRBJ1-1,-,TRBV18,TGTGCCAGCTCGCCACAGGGAACAGACACTGAAGCTTTCTTT,CASSPQGTDTEAFF
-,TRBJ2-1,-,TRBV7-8,TGTGCCTGCTGCTCCCTTTGGGGAGCCCCCTACAATGAGCAGTTCTTC,CACCSLWGAPYNEQFF
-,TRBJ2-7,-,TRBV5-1,TGCGCCAGCAGTATCGACGGGGTATCCTACGAGCAGTACTTC,CASSIDGVSYEQYF
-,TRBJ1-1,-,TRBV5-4,TGTGCCAGCAGCTTGGGATGGGTTGGGACTGAAGCTTTCTTT,CASSLGWVGTEAFF
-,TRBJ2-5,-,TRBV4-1,TGCGCCAGCAGCCAAGAACCGAGACAAAGTTCCAAAGAGACCCAGTACTTC,CASSQEPRQSSKETQYF
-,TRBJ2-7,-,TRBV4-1,TGCGCCAGCAGCCAAGCGGGCGGGCCCGCCTACGAGCAGTACTTC,CASSQAGGPAYEQYF
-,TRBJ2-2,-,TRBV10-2,TGCGCCAGCAGGGTTGACAGTAACACCGGGGAGCTGTTTTTT,CASRVDSNTGELFF